This TCR beta chain was observed in a study of cytotoxic CD8 clonotypes in ibrutinib-treated CLL. The study's findings and limits: At baseline, clonality was higher than in age-matched healthy donors and correlated with CD8+ counts.

Comment on this clone: Its target is not known.

Data came from immunoSEQ multiplex PCR; TCRdb stores just in-frame clones and leaves some out. The sample has some 200,000 clones, approximately 70% seen once. Sample: PBMCs, taken after 12 months of ibrutinib treatment. The clonotype was recovered from a human donor with chronic lymphocytic leukemia.

In DNA, the CDR3 is TGTGCCAGCAGTCCCCTAGCGGCCATCTACAATGAGCAGTTCTTC. Translation gives CASSPLAAIYNEQFF. V gene TRBV11-1 combines with J gene TRBJ2-1, with 7 bases fitting TRBD2. V was pared by 6 bases and J by 3 bases, with 8 bases of the junction left unmatched. The CDR3 runs 15 residues. Germline V lookup: CDR1 SGHAT, CDR2 FQDESV (reference sequence). Complete variable domain (other parts from reference TRBV11-1 and TRBJ2-1): EAEVAQSPRYKITEKSQAVAFWCDPISGHATLYWYRQILGQGPELLVQFQDESVVDDSQLPKDRFSAERLKGVDSTLKIQPAELGDSAMYLCASSPLAAIYNEQFFGPGTRLTVL.